Listed below are T cell receptor beta chains from one sample, sequenced in a study of blood T cell repertoires in COVID-19. Data came from immunoSEQ multiplex PCR; TCRdb stores just in-frame clones and leaves some out. This repertoire shows 50,000 to 70,000 clones, around 87% found once; its top ten account for 6.9%. The sequenced sample consisted of peripheral blood. The source of these receptors is a man aged 55 to 69 with active or convalescent COVID-19. The CDR3 runs from the conserved cysteine through the conserved F or W. The D gene is left open where the match is weak. A clone size is listed for some rows: how often the clone was seen (once, few, many), or a class if it is expanded.

NA	TRBJ2-5	TRBV12-3/TRBV12-4	11	NA	CASSFMETQYF	TGTGCCAGCAGTTTTATGGAGACCCAGTACTTC
NA	TRBJ1-2	TRBV19	13	NA	CASSIRGSVGYTF	TGTGCCAGTAGTATAAGGGGCTCCGTGGGCTACACCTTC
NA	TRBJ1-6	TRBV14	13	NA	CASSQDGGSPLHF	TGTGCCAGCAGCCAAGACGGGGGTTCACCCCTCCACTTT
NA	TRBJ1-3	TRBV5-1	16	NA	CASSLEGHNSGNTIYF	TGCGCCAGCAGCTTGGAAGGACATAACTCTGGAAACACCATATATTTT
NA	TRBJ2-1	TRBV19	18	TRBD1	CASSTQGHFGTGSGEQFF	TGTGCCAGTAGTACCCAGGGCCACTTCGGGACAGGGTCCGGTGAGCAGTTCTTC
NA	TRBJ1-4	TRBV2	15	TRBD1	CASRRQGEINEKLFF	TGTGCCAGCAGACGACAGGGAGAGATAAATGAAAAACTGTTTTTT
NA	TRBJ2-3	TRBV7-2	13	NA	CASSLSLTDTQYF	TGTGCCAGCAGCTTATCACTCACAGATACGCAGTATTTT
NA	TRBJ2-7	TRBV4-2	13	NA	CASSQKAGTEQYF	TGTGCCAGCAGCCAAAAGGCCGGGACTGAGCAGTACTTC
NA	TRBJ1-1	TRBV5-5	14	NA	CASSLVGENTEAFF	TGTGCCAGCAGCTTGGTCGGGGAGAACACTGAAGCTTTCTTT
once	TRBJ2-3	TRBV20-1	10	NA	CSAKRDTQYF	TGCAGTGCTAAGAGAGATACGCAGTATTTT
NA	TRBJ1-1	TRBV7-2	14	NA	CASSTPDRNTEAFF	TGTGCCAGCAGCACCCCGGACAGGAACACTGAAGCTTTCTTT
NA	TRBJ1-4	TRBV28	16	TRBD1	CASSAQSAGGLEKLFF	TGTGCCAGCAGTGCCCAGTCGGCAGGGGGACTGGAAAAACTGTTTTTT
NA	TRBJ1-4	TRBV28	15	NA	CASSSRDTSREKLFF	TGTGCCAGCAGTTCCCGGGACACCTCTCGGGAAAAACTGTTTTTT
NA	TRBJ2-3	TRBV5-1	16	TRBD1	CASSLFGQGSTDTQYF	TGCGCCAGCAGCTTGTTCGGACAGGGTTCAACAGATACGCAGTATTTT
NA	TRBJ2-1	TRBV5-1	17	TRBD1	CASSLAATGSSYNEQFF	TGCGCCAGCAGCTTGGCGGCGACAGGGAGCTCCTACAATGAGCAGTTCTTC
NA	TRBJ1-1	TRBV10-1	12	NA	CASISVNTEAFF	TGCGCCAGCATCAGTGTGAACACTGAAGCTTTCTTT
NA	TRBJ1-2	TRBV28	13	NA	CASSSQDKYGYTF	TGTGCCAGCAGTTCACAGGACAAGTATGGCTACACCTTC
NA	TRBJ2-2	TRBV9	16	TRBD1	CASSVRDRLNTGELFF	TGTGCCAGCAGCGTACGGGACAGGTTAAACACCGGGGAGCTGTTTTTT